The entry below gives a single T cell receptor (beta chain) sequence along with its context. Its antigen remains unknown. From the germline J gene comes the end of the CDR3, since the read stops 3 residues before it. MY09/MY11 PCR detected cervical HPV DNA; dot-blot assigned genotypes. This sample is drawn from a study of T cells in women clearing cervical HPV infection. General study points: Controls had more TRBV6-7 (0.16%) than cases (about 0.11%).

Deletions cut 2 bases from V and 9 bases from J, with 8 bases between. The CDR3 spans 13 residues. Genomic DNA, averaging about 1,100 ng per sample, yielded TCR beta CDR3 via immunoSEQ. Clones were read by immunoSEQ multiplex PCR, and TCRdb kept only the in-frame ones, dropping some. The listing contains over 45,000 clones. Sequenced material: blood buffy coat. The sequence came from a woman aged 18 to 75 with a cervical HPV16 infection that either progressed to CIN3+ or cleared (not recorded which). The J gene is TRBJ1-6, the V gene TRBV12-3 or TRBV12-4; a weak D match, TRBD1 (6 bases). The CDR3 protein is CASSLSRGSPLHF. CDR3 DNA, as far as it was read: TGTGCCAGCAGTTTATCCAGGGGTTCACCC.